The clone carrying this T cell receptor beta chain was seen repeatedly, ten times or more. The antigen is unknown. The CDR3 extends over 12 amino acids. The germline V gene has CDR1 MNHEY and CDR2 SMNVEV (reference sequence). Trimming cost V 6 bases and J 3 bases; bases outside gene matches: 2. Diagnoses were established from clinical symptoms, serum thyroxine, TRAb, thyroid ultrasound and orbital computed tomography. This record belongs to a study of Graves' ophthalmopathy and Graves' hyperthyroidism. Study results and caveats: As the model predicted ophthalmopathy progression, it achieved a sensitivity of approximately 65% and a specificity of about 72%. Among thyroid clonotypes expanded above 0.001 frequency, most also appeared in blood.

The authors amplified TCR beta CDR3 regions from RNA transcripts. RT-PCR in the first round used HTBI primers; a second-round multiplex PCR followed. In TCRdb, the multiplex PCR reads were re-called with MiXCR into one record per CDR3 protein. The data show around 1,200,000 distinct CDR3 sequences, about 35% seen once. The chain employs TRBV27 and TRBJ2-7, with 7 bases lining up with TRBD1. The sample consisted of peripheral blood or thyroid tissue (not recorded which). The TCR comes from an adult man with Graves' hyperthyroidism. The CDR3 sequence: CASRTGIYEQYF. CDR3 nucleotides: TGTGCCAGCAGGACAGGGATCTACGAGCAGTACTTC.